The clone carrying this TCR beta chain came up a few times. This CDR3 contains 15 residues. Germline CDR1 and CDR2: ENHRY and SYGVKD. Trimming left V 2 bases short and J 5 bases short, with 15 bases between. This entry comes from a study of regulatory T cells in long-lasting Graves disease. Regarding time point: persistent/refractory GD, antithyroid drugs over 5 years with positive TRAb. From PBMCs, RNA was extracted and then used to make the TCR library. Researchers made TCR beta libraries by using iRepertoire HTBI primers and running Arm-PCR on CDR3 regions. TCRdb recomputed calls from the multiplex PCR reads with MiXCR, one row per CDR3 protein. The sample includes 700,000 or so distinct CDR3 sequences, around 30% of them seen just once.

The source is a female donor with Graves disease. The sequenced sample was peripheral blood mononuclear cells (PBMCs), obtained when the disease was refractory, from a patient treated with antithyroid drugs. This chain connects TRBV10-3 to TRBJ1-1, with D tentatively TRBD1 (6 bases). The CDR3 loop reads CAISEPEQGLTEAFF. The DNA for the CDR3 is TGTGCCATCAGTGAGCCTGAACAGGGTCTTACTGAAGCTTTCTTT.